The 17 T cell receptor beta chains below come from one sample, sequenced in a study of blood T cell dynamics during melanoma immunotherapy. Generated by immunoSEQ multiplex PCR, the TCRdb table keeps only in-frame clones and is missing some. Found here are 25,000 to 35,000 clones, approximately 88% of them singletons; the top ten hold about a tenth. Time point in this sample: week 3, after first cycle of checkpoint inhibitor. The specimen was blood, collected from a patient treated with checkpoint blockade. The receptors here all came from a human donor with melanoma.

The J gene is TRBJ2-5, the V gene TRBV5-6; 7 bases map to TRBD1. Unmatched junction bases numbered 19, after V lost 3 bases and J lost 2 bases. This CDR3 has 19 residues. Germline loops: CDR1 SGHDT, CDR2 YYEEEE. The DNA for the CDR3 is TGTGCCAGCAGCTCCCCCGTCGAGCCCCGACAGGGTAGACAAGAGACCCAGTACTTC. It translates to CASSSPVEPRQGRQETQYF.

This chain joins TRBV7-6 and TRBJ2-7; 9 nucleotides agree with TRBD2. With V trimmed by 5 bases and J by 1 base, 3 bases remained unmatched. Germline CDR1 is SGHVS and CDR2 is FNYEAQ. The CDR3 covers 14 residues. The CDR3 is CASSQTSGSYEQYF. In DNA form, the CDR3 reads TGTGCCAGCAGCCAGACTAGCGGTTCCTACGAGCAGTACTTC.

This clone was recorded only once. This chain uses TRBV27 with TRBJ2-2; D perhaps matches TRBD1 (6 bases). The germline V gene has CDR1 MNHEY and CDR2 SMNVEV (reference sequence). The CDR3 is made up of 16 amino acids. Trimming stripped 5 bases from V and 3 bases from J, with 16 bases between. DNA for the CDR3: TGTGCCAGCAGTAACGACCCGGGACACTACACCGGGGAGCTGTTTTTT. It encodes CASSNDPGHYTGELFF.

This clone was seen more than once but under ten times. This rearrangement joins TRBV7-6 to TRBJ2-2; D not certain. The CDR3 spans 18 residues. Per germline, CDR1 SGHVS and CDR2 FNYEAQ. Trimming shortened V by 5 bases and J by 0 bases, and 19 bases separated the two germline ends. In DNA form, the CDR3 reads TGTGCCAGCAGCCAGTTACCTACAAGTTTACCGAACACCGGGGAGCTGTTTTTT. Its translation: CASSQLPTSLPNTGELFF.

The chain has TRBV10-2 and TRBJ2-1; D is possibly TRBD1 (5 bases). CDR3 size: 15 residues. Germline CDR1 WSHSY, CDR2 SAAADI. V lost 0 bases, J lost 4 bases, and 10 bases lay in between. The CDR3 here is CASSESRTYYNEQFF. CDR3 bases: TGCGCCAGCAGTGAGTCTAGGACATATTACAATGAGCAGTTCTTC.

The gene calls are TRBV7-6 and TRBJ1-5, with a tentative D call TRBD1 (6 bases). The germline gives CDR1 SGHVS, CDR2 FNYEAQ. V was pared by 5 bases and J by 6 bases, with 17 bases between. This CDR3 has 15 amino acids. As DNA, the CDR3 is TGTGCCAGCAGCCCCGGGCCGGGGGCTAGTCAGCCCCAGCATTTT. Residues: CASSPGPGASQPQHF.

This chain joins TRBV5-1 and TRBJ1-6; TRBD1 aligns across 9 bases. The CDR3 has 15 amino acids. From germline, CDR1 is SGHRS and CDR2 YFSETQ. Unmatched junction bases numbered 4, after V lost 3 bases and J lost 6 bases. CDR3 bases: TGCGCCAGCAGCTGGGGACAGGGATTTAATTCACCCCTCCACTTT. Its translation is CASSWGQGFNSPLHF.

The V gene is TRBV27, the J gene TRBJ1-5; D gene unclear. The CDR3 sequence is 15 residues long. The ends were cut back, 5 bases at V and 5 bases at J, with 16 bases in the middle. Germline CDR1 and CDR2: MNHEY and SMNVEV (reference sequence). The CDR3 protein is CASSLWKDRDQPQHF. The CDR3 bases are TGTGCCAGCAGTCTATGGAAGGACCGAGATCAGCCCCAGCATTTT.

The chain uses TRBV5-6 and TRBJ1-2; D is possibly TRBD1 (5 bases). Germline V gives CDR1 SGHDT, CDR2 YYEEEE. V dropped 3 bases and J dropped 4 bases, with 16 bases sitting between them. CDR3 size: 15 residues. The chain's CDR3 is CASSYYSRDGYGYTF. The CDR3, as DNA: TGTGCCAGCAGCTACTACTCCCGGGACGGCTATGGCTACACCTTC.

The V call is TRBV10-3, the J call TRBJ1-2, with 7 bases matching TRBD1. In germline, CDR1 is ENHRY, CDR2 SYGVKD. V gave up 4 bases and J gave up 4 bases; unmatched junction bases: 0. CDR3 length: 12 residues. The CDR3 DNA sequence: TGTGCCATCAGTGCAGGGGGCTATGGCTACACCTTC. Translating gives CAISAGGYGYTF.

This clone was observed once. The genes are TRBV5-1 and TRBJ1-3; D might be TRBD1 (5 bases). Deletions cut 0 bases from V and 0 bases from J, with 7 bases between. From germline, CDR1 is SGHRS and CDR2 YFSETQ. This CDR3 spans 15 amino acids. The CDR3 nucleotides read TGCGCCAGCAGCTTGGCGGGGGGCTCTGGAAACACCATATATTTT. Its protein product is CASSLAGGSGNTIYF.

Of note for this clone: One end of the junction is discordant with germline, which a read error may explain. The chain carries TRBV7-7 and TRBJ2-1; D not certain. Looked up from germline, CDR1 is SSHAT and CDR2 is FNYEAQ (reference sequence). The CDR3 loop spans 13 amino acids. CDR3 in DNA: TGTGCTAGCAGCTTATCAACTTTCGGAGAGCAGTTCTTC. It yields the protein CASSLSTFGEQFF.

This sequence joins TRBV29-1 and TRBJ1-2; 9 nucleotides agree with TRBD1. Per germline, CDR1 SQVTM and CDR2 ANQGSEA. The CDR3 contains 12 residues. The junction had 8 bases not matched to a gene; V was cut back by 7 bases and J by 8 bases. The CDR3 DNA follows: TGCAGCGGACTAGGACAGGGGAAAGGCTACACCTTC. It yields the protein CSGLGQGKGYTF.

The V gene is TRBV29-1, the J gene TRBJ2-1; 11 bases align to TRBD1. The CDR3 is made up of 14 amino acids. Germline lookup yields CDR1 SQVTM and CDR2 ANQGSEA. V lost 8 bases and J lost 4; bases outside the gene matches: 7. CDR3 bases: TGCAGCTCACTAGGACAGGGGGCTTACAATGAGCAGTTCTTC. Protein: CSSLGQGAYNEQFF.

The V gene is TRBV5-6, the J gene TRBJ2-3; 7 nucleotides match TRBD1. The ends lost 5 bases at V and 2 bases at J; junction bases unmatched: 8. This CDR3 is 15 amino acids long. Germline V gene lookup returns CDR1 SGHDT and CDR2 YYEEEE. Here the CDR3 reads CASRPGTEYTDTQYF. In DNA form, the CDR3 reads TGTGCCAGCAGACCCGGGACAGAGTACACAGATACGCAGTATTTT.

This chain uses TRBV4-3 with TRBJ1-4; 10 nucleotides agree with TRBD1. Germline loops: CDR1 LGHNA, CDR2 YSLEER. The trim removed 4 bases at V and 0 bases at J, leaving 11 bases unmatched. The CDR3 sequence is 19 residues long. The DNA of the CDR3 is TGCGCCAGCAGCCCCGAACCGACAGGGGGCCTTGCAACTAATGAAAAACTGTTTTTT. Translation: CASSPEPTGGLATNEKLFF.

This chain joins TRBV5-4 and TRBJ2-7, with TRBD1 identical over 7 bases. CDR1 and CDR2 (germline): SGHNT, YYREEE (reference sequence). CDR3 length: 15 amino acids. Germline trimming cut 5 bases from V and 0 bases from J; bases unmatched to any gene: 8. DNA of the CDR3: TGTGCCAGCAGATCCGACAGGGCATCCTCCTACGAGCAGTACTTC. This sequence encodes CASRSDRASSYEQYF.